These 18 T cell receptor beta chains were sequenced from one sample in a study of OX40 agonist ivuxolimab in advanced cancers. TCRdb keeps only in-frame clones here, not all; method: immunoSEQ multiplex PCR. This sample has 30,000 to 40,000 clones, with more than 70% found just once. Source: CD4+ or CD8+ T cells sorted from blood, taken in a trial of the OX40 agonist ivuxolimab. The source of these receptors is an adult with an advanced solid tumor such as melanoma, head and neck, liver or kidney cancer.

This chain connects TRBV5-6 to TRBJ2-3; 8 nucleotides align to TRBD2. The CDR3 is made up of 13 amino acids. V trimming: 4 bases; J trimming: 14 bases; junction bases outside the gene matches: 12. CDR1 and CDR2 (germline): SGHDT, YYEEEE. CDR3 in DNA: TGTGCCAGCAGCCTTACTAGCGGCCCAAGTACGTATTTT. Protein product: CASSLTSGPSTYF.

This sequence joins TRBV7-2 and TRBJ1-5, with 8 bases aligning to TRBD1. The CDR3 is made up of 17 amino acids. V trimming: 6 bases; J trimming: 0 bases; junction bases outside the gene matches: 10. Germline CDR1 and CDR2: SGHTA and FQGNSA. Here the CDR3 reads CASRQGGTGDSNQPQHF. The CDR3, as DNA: TGTGCCAGCAGACAGGGCGGGACAGGCGATAGCAATCAGCCCCAGCATTTT.

This clone was observed a few times. The CDR3 DNA reads TGTGCCACCAGCCCCCGGGACAGACAAGAGCAGTACTTC. It encodes CATSPRDRQEQYF. This sequence joins TRBV15 and TRBJ2-7; 7 positions match TRBD1. This CDR3 region has 13 residues. Losses at the gene ends were 5 bases for V and 7 bases for J; bases not matched to a gene: 8. Germline V lookup: CDR1 LNHNV, CDR2 YYDKDF (reference sequence).

The CDR3 here is CASSHDPWSLESNSPLHF. As DNA, the CDR3 is TGTGCCAGCAGCCACGACCCTTGGTCTTTAGAATCTAATTCACCCCTCCACTTT. The chain joins TRBV14 to TRBJ1-6; no clear D gene. This CDR3 has 18 residues. V dropped 3 bases and J dropped 6 bases, with 21 bases sitting between them. The germline gives CDR1 SGHDN, CDR2 FVKESK.

The V call is TRBV18, the J call TRBJ2-1; D call uncertain. V gave up 2 bases and J gave up 0 bases, with 11 bases separating them. CDR1 is KGHSH and CDR2 is LQKENI in the germline V gene. This CDR3 has 16 residues. CDR3 loop: CASSPERPSSYNEQFF. In nucleotides, the CDR3 is TGTGCCAGCTCACCAGAGCGTCCCAGCTCCTACAATGAGCAGTTCTTC.

This chain links TRBV5-6 with TRBJ2-2; the match to TRBD1 covers 7 bases. The V and J ends lost 0 bases and 1 base, in that order; junction bases with no gene match: 0. Looked up from germline, CDR1 is SGHDT and CDR2 is YYEEEE. The CDR3 is 15 amino acids. The CDR3 is CASSLDRGNTGELFF. CDR3 sequence (DNA): TGTGCCAGCAGCTTGGACAGGGGGAACACCGGGGAGCTGTTTTTT.

This chain uses TRBV7-9 with TRBJ2-1, with D possibly being TRBD2 (5 bases). Germline-derived CDR1 and CDR2 are SEHNR and FQNEAQ (reference sequence). This CDR3 spans 14 amino acids. V gave up 7 bases and J gave up 1 base, with 11 bases separating them. This chain's CDR3 is CASTELGSYNEQFF. DNA for the CDR3: TGTGCCAGCACCGAACTAGGTTCCTACAATGAGCAGTTCTTC.

This clone was observed a single time. Written as DNA, the CDR3 is TGTGCCAGCTACACAGGGAGTAACACAGATACGCAGTATTTT. Protein: CASYTGSNTDTQYF. The chain employs TRBV27 and TRBJ2-3; D might be TRBD1 (6 bases). Germline V gene lookup returns CDR1 MNHEY and CDR2 SMNVEV (reference sequence). V dropped 8 bases and J dropped 2 bases, with 14 bases sitting between them. CDR3 length equals 14 residues.

This clone was recorded once. In DNA form, the CDR3 reads TGTGCCAGCAGCTCTTGGTTTCGACTAGCGGGAGGCACAGAGACCCAGTACTTC. This codes for CASSSWFRLAGGTETQYF. The gene calls are TRBV7-9 and TRBJ2-5; TRBD2 aligns across 13 bases. The trim removed 4 bases at V and 4 bases at J, leaving 12 bases unmatched. In germline, CDR1 is SEHNR, CDR2 FQNEAQ (reference sequence). This CDR3 spans 18 amino acids. Drawing the rest from reference TRBV7-9 and TRBJ2-5, the complete variable domain is DTGVSQNPRHKITKRGQNVTFRCDPISEHNRLYWYRQTLGQGPEFLTYFQNEAQLEKSRLLSDRFSAERPKGSFSTLEIQRTEQGDSAMYLCASSSWFRLAGGTETQYFGPGTRLLVL.

The chain combines TRBV6-5 with TRBJ2-2; no reliable D call. With 0 bases removed from V and 6 bases from J, the gap between germline ends came to 5 bases. The germline V gene encodes CDR1 MNHEY and CDR2 SVGAGI. The CDR3 totals 13 residues. The CDR3 spells CASSYSLSGELFF. Here the CDR3 DNA reads TGTGCCAGCAGTTACTCCCTTTCCGGGGAGCTGTTTTTT.

This clone was detected once. V and J are TRBV27 and TRBJ1-5; D call uncertain. Trimming cost V 6 bases and J 0 bases, with 9 bases left between them. The CDR3 totals 14 residues. In germline, CDR1 is MNHEY, CDR2 SMNVEV (reference sequence). CDR3 DNA sequence: TGTGCCAGCAGGGGTATAATTAGCAATCAGCCCCAGCATTTT. Its protein product is CASRGIISNQPQHF.

This chain links TRBV4-1 with TRBJ2-3, with 7 positions matching TRBD2. V dropped 1 base and J dropped 5; count of bases not matched to a gene: 6. CDR1 and CDR2 from the germline V gene are MGHRA and YSYEKL. The CDR3 has 15 residues. The CDR3 loop reads CASSQVAGEGDTQYF. The CDR3, as DNA: TGCGCCAGCAGCCAAGTGGCGGGGGAAGGAGATACGCAGTATTTT.

The chain combines TRBV7-9 with TRBJ2-7; TRBD2 is a possible D gene (5 bases). Between the trimmed V and J ends, which lost 5 bases and 0 bases, there was a span of 14 bases. CDR3 length: 15 residues. Germline V gives CDR1 SEHNR, CDR2 FQNEAQ (reference sequence). CDR3: CASSTPDWSSYEQYF. The CDR3 coding sequence is TGTGCCAGCAGCACACCGGACTGGAGCTCCTACGAGCAGTACTTC.

The V and J genes are TRBV18 and TRBJ2-5; D is unclear. Trimming removed 2 bases from V and 2 bases from J, with 3 bases in between. The CDR3 totals 12 residues. Per the germline V gene, CDR1 is KGHSH and CDR2 is LQKENI. In DNA form, the CDR3 reads TGTGCCAGCTCACCAGAACAAGAGACCCAGTACTTC. Translating gives CASSPEQETQYF. The variable domain in full, completed from reference TRBV18 and TRBJ2-5, reads NAGVMQNPRHLVRRRGQEARLRCSPMKGHSHVYWYRQLPEEGLKFMVYLQKENIIDESGMPKERFSAEFPKEGPSILRIQQVVRGDSAAYFCASSPEQETQYFGPGTRLLVL.

The chain recombines TRBV5-8 with TRBJ1-2, with D unclear. Germline V gene sequence: CDR1 SGHTS, CDR2 YDEGEE. CDR3 length: 14 amino acids. V was cut by 4 bases and J by 6 bases, with 16 bases left in between. CDR3 nucleotides: TGTGCCAGCAGCCTCCGGGTCAGCCCGGATGGCTACACCTTC. It is translated as CASSLRVSPDGYTF.

The chain employs TRBV9 and TRBJ1-1; 7 nucleotides align to TRBD1. Germline V gene data show CDR1 as SGDLS and CDR2 as YYNGEE. V was clipped by 1 base and J by 11 bases; unmatched bases: 14. This CDR3 is built from 15 residues. CDR3 residues: CASSVTGTAEVRAFF. The CDR3, as DNA: TGTGCCAGCAGCGTAACCGGGACAGCCGAGGTTCGCGCTTTCTTT.

The CDR3 bases are TGCGCCAGCAGCCACGTAACGCATGACACTAGCGGGGGGCTGCAGTTCTTC. Protein product: CASSHVTHDTSGGLQFF. The chain combines TRBV4-1 with TRBJ2-1, with 12 bases that match TRBD2. With 3 bases clipped from V and 12 bases from J, the junction kept 15 bases outside the gene matches. This CDR3 contains 17 residues. The V gene's germline CDR1 is MGHRA and CDR2 YSYEKL.

The chain couples TRBV28 to TRBJ2-3; D is unclear. Germline CDR1 is MDHEN and CDR2 is SYDVKM. The length of the CDR3 is 13 residues. Trimming took off 3 bases at V and 3 bases at J, with 7 bases between the two ends. CDR3 loop: CASSFRATDTQYF. The CDR3 region has the DNA TGTGCCAGCAGTTTCCGAGCTACAGATACGCAGTATTTT.